A selection of T cell receptor beta chains follows, all from one sample in a study of blood T cell repertoires in COVID-19. The repertoire was sequenced with immunoSEQ multiplex PCR; TCRdb's copy has only in-frame clones and lacks some. This sample has approximately 280,000 clones, with 90% found just once. Sequencing was done on a sample of PBMCs or T cells enriched from blood (not recorded which). All receptors come from a woman younger than 30 with acute COVID-19. Each CDR3 is given with its conserved first and last residue. A D gene is named only where the DNA matches it firmly. The size entry is marked missing in some rows and otherwise reads once, few, many or a size class.

v_call	j_call	d_call	clone_size	cdr3_nt	cdr3_aa
TRBV6-5	TRBJ2-1	TRBD2	-	TGTGCCAGCAGTTACCAACGGACTAGCGGGAATGAGCAGTTCTTC	CASSYQRTSGNEQFF
TRBV18	TRBJ1-2	-	-	TGTGCCAGCTCACCCGGGATCGACTATGGCTACACCTTC	CASSPGIDYGYTF
TRBV11-2	TRBJ1-1	TRBD1	-	TGTGCCAGCAGCCCGGACATCACGACAGGGTGGACTGAAGCTTTCTTT	CASSPDITTGWTEAFF
TRBV19	TRBJ2-7	TRBD1	-	TGTGCCAGTAGTTACGGGACAGGTCTCGAGGGATTTTACGAGCAGTACTTC	CASSYGTGLEGFYEQYF
TRBV5-1	TRBJ1-3	TRBD1	-	TGCGCCAGCAGCCCCTCGGAGGGGGCCAGCTCTGGAAACACCATATATTTT	CASSPSEGASSGNTIYF
TRBV5-1	TRBJ1-6	TRBD1	-	TGCGCCAGCAGCTCACGGACAGGGTTTGGTTCACCCCTCCACTTT	CASSSRTGFGSPLHF
TRBV5-1	TRBJ2-1	TRBD2	-	TGCGCCAGCAGCTTCCCTAGCGGGAGGGCCGTGAATGAGCAGTTCTTC	CASSFPSGRAVNEQFF
TRBV11-2	TRBJ2-1	-	-	TGTGCCAGCAACAAGAGGGCCAATGAGCAGTTCTTC	CASNKRANEQFF
TRBV7-9	TRBJ2-2	TRBD1	-	TGTGCCACCGGACAGGGAGCGAACACCGGGGAGCTGTTTTTT	CATGQGANTGELFF
TRBV12-3/TRBV12-4	TRBJ2-1	-	once	TGTGCCAGCAGGTACTACAATGAGCAGTTCTTC	CASRYYNEQFF
TRBV24-1	TRBJ2-1	TRBD2	-	TGTGCCACCAGTGAACAAACGGGACTAGCGGGAGGGCCGGGGAATGAGCAGTTCTTC	CATSEQTGLAGGPGNEQFF
TRBV7-6	TRBJ1-2	TRBD1	-	TGTGCCAGCAGCTTATTCCCCTCTGGGACAGGGGATGGCTACACCTTC	CASSLFPSGTGDGYTF
TRBV27	TRBJ2-1	TRBD1	-	TGTGCCAGCAGCCTAGGGACAGGGTCCTACAATGAGCAGTTCTTC	CASSLGTGSYNEQFF
TRBV18	TRBJ1-6	TRBD1	-	TGTGCCAGCTCACCAGGACAGGTCTCGAGGAATTCACCCCTCCACTTT	CASSPGQVSRNSPLHF
TRBV19	TRBJ1-4	-	-	TGTGCCAGTAGTATAGCGAGGGTTGAAAAACTGTTTTTT	CASSIARVEKLFF
TRBV5-4	TRBJ1-1	TRBD1	-	TGTGCCAGCAGCTTGGGGCAGGGGGCTACTGAAGCTTTCTTT	CASSLGQGATEAFF
TRBV5-1	TRBJ2-4	-	-	TGCGCCAGCAGCTTAGCTCAGGGTGGAGCCAAAAACATTCAGTACTTC	CASSLAQGGAKNIQYF
TRBV28	TRBJ1-3	-	-	TGTGCCAGCAGTAGGGGGTCCTCTGGAAACACCATATATTTT	CASSRGSSGNTIYF
TRBV16	TRBJ1-1	TRBD1	-	TGTGCCAGCAGCCAGATGACAGGGGTGGCTTTCTTT	CASSQMTGVAFF
TRBV19	TRBJ1-5	TRBD1	-	TGTGCCAGTACCCGGGACAGGGCATACAATCAGCCCCAGCATTTT	CASTRDRAYNQPQHF
TRBV11-2	TRBJ2-1	-	once	TGTGCCAGCAGCTTAGTTCTGGGGAGGAGGGATGAGCAGTTCTTC	CASSLVLGRRDEQFF
TRBV6-1	TRBJ2-6	-	few	TGTGCCAGCAGTGAAGTAGTCGACAGCTCTGGGGCCAACGTCCTGACTTTC	CASSEVVDSSGANVLTF
TRBV12-3/TRBV12-4	TRBJ1-1	TRBD1	-	TGTGCCAGCAGTTTAGTATCACAGGGGGAAGCTTTCTTT	CASSLVSQGEAFF
TRBV4-3	TRBJ1-4	-	-	TGCGCCAGCAGCCAAGTCGTTCCAGGAGGATTGACTAATGAAAAACTGTTTTTT	CASSQVVPGGLTNEKLFF
TRBV28	TRBJ1-2	-	-	TGTGCCAGCAGGAGCGCTGGGGAGAGCTATGGCTACACCTTC	CASRSAGESYGYTF
TRBV5-4	TRBJ1-2	TRBD1	few	TGTGCCAGCAGGGTAGGGGGCCACTATGGCTACACCTTC	CASRVGGHYGYTF
TRBV9	TRBJ1-2	TRBD1	-	TGTGCCAGCAGCCCCCAGACAGGGGAGGGTCTTTGGTACACCTTC	CASSPQTGEGLWYTF
TRBV30	TRBJ2-1	TRBD2	-	TGTGCCTGGAGTGTACGGGACTATAATGAGCAGTTCTTC	CAWSVRDYNEQFF
TRBV6-5	TRBJ1-2	-	once	TGTGCCAGCAGTTACTCCGACAGACCTAACTATGGCTACACCTTC	CASSYSDRPNYGYTF
TRBV18	TRBJ2-1	TRBD1	-	TGTGCCAGCTCACCCATCGACAGGGGGTCCTACAATGAGCAGTTCTTC	CASSPIDRGSYNEQFF
TRBV10-3	TRBJ2-3	TRBD2	-	TGTGCCATCAGTGGGGGGGGTAATAGGGATACGCAGTATTTT	CAISGGGNRDTQYF
TRBV14	TRBJ2-2	-	-	TGTGCCAGCAGCCAAGTTGGGGCATTGGGAATCGGGGAGCTGTTTTTT	CASSQVGALGIGELFF
TRBV7-3	TRBJ1-2	-	-	TGTGCCAGCAGCCGCCGGGGTGGGGATGGCTACACCTTC	CASSRRGGDGYTF
TRBV11-2	TRBJ2-3	TRBD2	-	TGTGCCAGCAGCACTAGCGGGAGTGTCCCAGATACGCAGTATTTT	CASSTSGSVPDTQYF
TRBV12-3/TRBV12-4	TRBJ2-1	-	-	TGTGCCAGCAGTTTCGGCACGACCGGGACTCTGTTCTTC	CASSFGTTGTLFF
TRBV5-1	TRBJ2-5	TRBD1	-	TGCGCCAGCAGCTTGGGCCGGGACAGGGGAAGAGAAGAGACCCAGTACTTC	CASSLGRDRGREETQYF
TRBV30	TRBJ1-5	TRBD1	-	TGTGCCTCCACAAGGGGACAGGGGGCACCGGGCAATCAGCCCCAGCATTTT	CASTRGQGAPGNQPQHF
TRBV6-1	TRBJ1-1	-	-	TGTGCCAGCAGTGAATCGTTAGGCGGAAACACTGAAGCTTTCTTT	CASSESLGGNTEAFF
TRBV25-1	TRBJ2-3	-	-	TGTGCCAGCAGCCACTTAGCGTATACGCAGTATTTT	CASSHLAYTQYF
TRBV5-5	TRBJ1-4	TRBD1	-	TGTGCCAGCAGCACAGGGACAGGGGGGTACAATGAAAAACTGTTTTTT	CASSTGTGGYNEKLFF
TRBV19	TRBJ2-7	-	-	TGTGCCAGTAGCCCCCGCCCCCTCGGCTACGAGCAGTACTTC	CASSPRPLGYEQYF
TRBV7-9	TRBJ2-5	-	-	TGTGCCAGCGGGAGTAGGGGGCAAGAGACCCAGTACTTC	CASGSRGQETQYF
TRBV9	TRBJ2-3	-	-	TGTGCCAGCAGCCCCTGGCGCACAGATACGCAGTATTTT	CASSPWRTDTQYF
TRBV4-1	TRBJ1-2	-	-	TGCGCCAGCAGCCAAGTCACAGACTATGGCTACACCTTC	CASSQVTDYGYTF
TRBV4-1	TRBJ2-5	-	-	TGCGCCAGCAGTCGATTACCGGGATTCCAAGAGACCCAGTACTTC	CASSRLPGFQETQYF
TRBV7-9	TRBJ1-2	-	-	TGTGCCAGCAGCTCCCATTATGGCTACACCTTC	CASSSHYGYTF
TRBV4-1	TRBJ1-2	-	-	TGCGCCAGCAGCCGCACTGACGGGGGAAACTCCTATGGCTACACCTTC	CASSRTDGGNSYGYTF
TRBV7-3	TRBJ1-1	-	-	TGTGCCAGCAGCTTATCAGGGGCGGCCACTGAAGCTTTCTTT	CASSLSGAATEAFF
TRBV18	TRBJ2-3	TRBD2	-	TGTGCCAGCTCACCACGATTGGCTAGCGGGAGCAGGGGAGATACGCAGTATTTT	CASSPRLASGSRGDTQYF
TRBV7-2	TRBJ2-1	TRBD2	-	TGTGCCAGCAGCTTAGCGCCAGGGGCTAGCGGGAGATCTCATGAGCAGTTCTTC	CASSLAPGASGRSHEQFF
TRBV7-8	TRBJ2-1	TRBD2	-	TGTGCCAGCAGCTCGGGGGATACTAGCGGGAGAATTTTCAATGAGCAGTTCTTC	CASSSGDTSGRIFNEQFF
TRBV19	TRBJ1-5	TRBD1	-	TGTGCCAGGACAAGACAGGGTATTTTTGAATTGCAGCCCCAGCATTTT	CARTRQGIFELQPQHF
TRBV7-2	TRBJ2-3	TRBD2	-	TGTGCCAGCAGCAACAATAGGGGACTAGCGCATACGCAGTATTTT	CASSNNRGLAHTQYF